Each of the 27 T cell receptor beta chains below was sequenced from the same sample in a study of control samples from healthy donors and cancer patients. The table came from immunoSEQ multiplex PCR; TCRdb's copy has only in-frame clones and leaves some out. Here the sample table reports around 190,000 clones. What was sequenced was blood. These receptors came from a woman younger than 45 in good health.

The chain joins TRBV9 to TRBJ1-5; TRBD1 is a possible D gene (5 bases). V was cut by 0 bases and J by 0 bases, with 31 bases left in between. The CDR3 runs to 23 residues. CDR1 and CDR2 from the germline V gene are SGDLS and YYNGEE. The CDR3 region is CASSVVTGTKQDRGRGSNQPQHF. CDR3 in DNA: TGTGCCAGCAGCGTAGTGACCGGGACCAAACAGGATCGGGGTAGAGGTAGCAATCAGCCCCAGCATTTT.

Points on this clone: Other DNA sequences in this specimen translate into the identical CDR3. The rearrangement links TRBV19 to TRBJ1-5; D is uncertain. The germline V and J ends were trimmed by 8 bases and 2 bases, with 7 bases remaining between them. Germline V lookup: CDR1 LNHDA, CDR2 SQIVND (reference sequence). This CDR3 has 12 amino acids. The DNA for the CDR3 is TGTGCCAGTTCCAGTGGCAATCAGCCCCAGCATTTT. Amino acids: CASSSGNQPQHF.

This chain uses TRBV7-3 with TRBJ1-5; unclear D gene. There are 13 residues in the CDR3. V lost 5 bases to trimming and J lost 4 bases, with 9 bases between them. Germline V CDR1 and CDR2: SGHTA, FQGTGA. The CDR3 spells CASSLDLNQPQHF. CDR3 nucleotides: TGTGCCAGCAGCCTGGACCTGAATCAGCCCCAGCATTTT.

The V call is TRBV13, the J call TRBJ2-7; D tentatively fits TRBD1 or TRBD2 (6 bases each). V was pared by 5 bases and J by 2 bases, with 19 bases between. CDR3 length: 16 amino acids. Germline CDR1 and CDR2: PRHDT and FYEKMQ (reference sequence). The CDR3 DNA reads as TGTGCCAGCAGCCTTCTAGTAGGGGGGACAACCTACGAGCAGTACTTC. As protein: CASSLLVGGTTYEQYF.

The rearrangement uses TRBV5-1 and TRBJ1-1; D is unclear. Germline loops: CDR1 SGHRS, CDR2 YFSETQ. V lost 0 bases and J 3 bases, leaving 12 bases between the germline ends. This CDR3 is built from 15 residues. The CDR3 spells CASSLGRVYDTEAFF. Here the CDR3 DNA reads TGCGCCAGCAGCTTGGGGCGGGTGTACGACACTGAAGCTTTCTTT.

The genes are TRBV28 and TRBJ2-1; TRBD2 agrees at 13 bases. The trim removed 5 bases at V and 8 bases at J, leaving 9 bases unmatched. This CDR3 contains 16 residues. CDR1 MDHEN and CDR2 SYDVKM come from the germline V gene. The CDR3 DNA reads as TGTGCCAGCAGTCTTCCGGGACTAGCGGGGAAAGATGAGCAGTTCTTC. Protein: CASSLPGLAGKDEQFF.

V is TRBV4-1 and J is TRBJ2-2; 9 bases are a match to TRBD2. The CDR3 contains 16 residues. CDR1 is MGHRA and CDR2 is YSYEKL in the germline V gene. V lost 4 bases, J lost 3 bases, and 6 bases stayed unmatched. The CDR3: CASSPKRGVYTGELFF. The CDR3 coding sequence is TGCGCCAGCAGCCCAAAGCGGGGGGTATACACCGGGGAGCTGTTTTTT.

The chain combines TRBV11-3 with TRBJ1-1, with D possibly TRBD1 on 5 matching bases. V dropped 3 bases and J dropped 2 bases, with 10 bases sitting between them. The CDR3 extends over 14 amino acids. Germline V lookup: CDR1 SGHNT, CDR2 YENEEA. The CDR3 loop reads CASSLQDTNTEAFF. The CDR3 coding sequence is TGTGCCAGCAGCTTGCAGGACACCAACACTGAAGCTTTCTTT.

CDR3 coding DNA: TGTGCCAGCGGGGGGGCCTACAATGAGCAGTTCTTC. It specifies CASGGAYNEQFF. The J gene is TRBJ2-1, the V gene TRBV12-3 or TRBV12-4, with 7 bases that match TRBD2. V was clipped by 8 bases and J by 2 bases; unmatched bases: 0. CDR3 size: 12 residues.

The V and J genes are TRBV25-1 and TRBJ2-2; TRBD1 is a possible D gene (6 bases). Per the germline V gene, CDR1 is MGHDK and CDR2 is SYGVNS. Trimming took off 6 bases at V and 7 bases at J, with 15 bases between the two ends. The length of the CDR3 is 14 residues. CDR3 coding DNA: TGTGCCAGCAGAACTATGGGGGCCGGCGGGGAGCTGTTTTTT. Protein: CASRTMGAGGELFF.

The chain carries TRBV18 and TRBJ2-4, with unresolved D. This CDR3 contains 15 residues. CDR1 and CDR2 (germline): KGHSH, LQKENI. Deletions cut 0 bases from V and 1 base from J, with 7 bases between. This CDR3 reads CASSPPEWAKNIQYF. The CDR3 region has the DNA TGTGCCAGCTCACCACCGGAGTGGGCCAAAAACATTCAGTACTTC. The full variable domain, completed using reference TRBV18 and TRBJ2-4, is NAGVMQNPRHLVRRRGQEARLRCSPMKGHSHVYWYRQLPEEGLKFMVYLQKENIIDESGMPKERFSAEFPKEGPSILRIQQVVRGDSAAYFCASSPPEWAKNIQYFGAGTRLSVL.

V is TRBV7-9 and J is TRBJ1-1; D call uncertain. This CDR3 has 15 amino acids. The V end lost 1 base, the J end lost 1 base, and 10 bases lay between the germline ends. Germline V CDR1 and CDR2: SEHNR, FQNEAQ (reference sequence). In nucleotides, the CDR3 is TGTGCCAGCAGCTTAGATTTAAGGGAGAACACTGAAGCTTTCTTT. Its protein is CASSLDLRENTEAFF.

This rearrangement joins TRBV15 to TRBJ1-3; D is uncertain. Germline V gives CDR1 LNHNV, CDR2 YYDKDF (reference sequence). This CDR3 region has 12 residues. The germline V and J ends were trimmed by 0 bases and 7 bases, with 4 bases remaining between them. The CDR3 loop is CATSREGNTIYF. The CDR3 DNA reads as TGTGCCACCAGCAGAGAAGGCAACACCATATATTTT.

The V call is TRBV27, the J call TRBJ2-1; 9 bases are a match to TRBD1. V lost 6 bases to trimming and J lost 6 bases; unmatched junction nucleotides: 12. Germline loops: CDR1 MNHEY, CDR2 SMNVEV (reference sequence). This CDR3 has 16 residues. In nucleotides, the CDR3 is TGTGCCAGCAGGGATCCCGGACAGGGGCTCCGCAATGAGCAGTTCTTC. As protein: CASRDPGQGLRNEQFF.

This chain connects TRBV30 to TRBJ1-2; no definite D call. Trimming left V 0 bases short and J 3 bases short, with 8 bases between. Germline V lookup: CDR1 GTSNPN, CDR2 SVGIG (reference sequence). There are 13 residues in the CDR3. The CDR3 DNA sequence: TGTGCCTGGAGTGTACAAGTGGACTATGGCTACACCTTC. Translating gives CAWSVQVDYGYTF.

V usage is TRBV2 and J usage is TRBJ1-5; D is unresolved. Per the germline V gene, CDR1 is SNHLY and CDR2 is FYNNEI. The CDR3 runs 14 residues. V lost 6 bases and J 4 bases, leaving 13 bases between the germline ends. The CDR3 is CASRADPANQPQHF. The CDR3 nucleotides are TGTGCCAGCAGGGCGGACCCTGCGAATCAGCCCCAGCATTTT.

CDR3 nucleotides: TGTGCCAGCAGTTTTATCGGGGAATTTCGTGAAAAACTGTTTTTT. Translation gives CASSFIGEFREKLFF. The chain uses TRBV27 and TRBJ1-4; D is uncertain. The CDR3 totals 15 residues. Germline V lookup: CDR1 MNHEY, CDR2 SMNVEV (reference sequence). Trimming left V 3 bases short and J 7 bases short, with 15 bases between. The full variable domain, its missing parts supplied by reference TRBV27 and TRBJ1-4, is EAQVTQNPRYLITVTGKKLTVTCSQNMNHEYMSWYRQDPGLGLRQIYYSMNVEVTDKGDVPEGYKVSRKEKRNFPLILESPSPNQTSLYFCASSFIGEFREKLFFGSGTQLSVL.

The chain combines TRBV2 with TRBJ1-5; TRBD1 might be the D (6 bases). This CDR3 contains 14 residues. Looked up from germline, CDR1 is SNHLY and CDR2 is FYNNEI. The V end was cut by 6 bases, the J end by 4 bases, with 13 bases between. CDR3 DNA: TGTGCCAGCAGGTATGGGACAACGAATCAGCCCCAGCATTTT. It translates to CASRYGTTNQPQHF. Complete variable domain (other parts from reference TRBV2 and TRBJ1-5): EPEVTQTPSHQVTQMGQEVILRCVPISNHLYFYWYRQILGQKVEFLVSFYNNEISEKSEIFDDQFSVERPDGSNFTLKIRSTKLEDSAMYFCASRYGTTNQPQHFGDGTRLSIL.

V gene TRBV4-2 combines with J gene TRBJ1-1; D uncertain. This CDR3 comprises 13 residues. The V gene lost 1 base and the J gene lost 7 bases, with 10 bases spanning the gap. Germline V gene sequence: CDR1 LGHNA, CDR2 YNFKEQ. CDR3 protein: CASSQAPTYEAFF. As DNA, the CDR3 is TGTGCCAGCAGCCAAGCCCCCACGTATGAAGCTTTCTTT.

V is TRBV2 and J is TRBJ1-1, with TRBD1 as a possible D gene (6 bases). The CDR3 sequence is 16 residues long. CDR1 and CDR2 (germline): SNHLY, FYNNEI. V lost 6 bases to trimming and J lost 1 base, with 18 bases between them. The CDR3 DNA is TGTGCCAGCAGCGTAATGAGAAACAGGGCGAACACTGAAGCTTTCTTT. Protein sequence: CASSVMRNRANTEAFF.

V is TRBV25-1 and J is TRBJ2-1; D is perhaps TRBD1 (6 bases). The length of the CDR3 is 16 residues. The germline V gene encodes CDR1 MGHDK and CDR2 SYGVNS. Trimming cost V 1 base and J 10 bases, with 20 bases left between them. The CDR3 loop is CASSEFNWQGSVEQFF. CDR3 coding DNA: TGTGCCAGCAGTGAATTCAATTGGCAGGGGAGTGTGGAGCAGTTCTTC.

The V gene is TRBV6-5, the J gene TRBJ1-3; D perhaps matches TRBD1 (5 bases). The CDR3 sequence is 15 residues long. Trimming pared 10 bases from V and 1 base from J, leaving 17 bases between. Germline V lookup: CDR1 MNHEY, CDR2 SVGAGI. This CDR3 is CATTRGGLSGNTIYF. CDR3 DNA sequence: TGTGCCACCACCCGGGGGGGATTGTCTGGAAACACCATATATTTT.

The chain carries TRBV6-2 or TRBV6-3 and TRBJ2-2; D is uncertain. The CDR3 totals 14 residues. With 4 bases removed from V and 4 bases from J, the gap between germline ends came to 10 bases. The germline CDR1 and CDR2 sequences are MNHEY and SVGEGT. CDR3 in amino acids: CASSLGRVTGELFF. The CDR3 DNA is TGTGCCAGCAGTTTAGGACGGGTCACCGGGGAGCTGTTTTTT.

Comments on this clone: At the DNA level, this CDR3 is encoded by other sequences in the same sample as well. The CDR3, as DNA: TGTGCCAGCAGCTTAGCGGGACAGGGGGCCGACGAGCAGTACTTC. Its translation: CASSLAGQGADEQYF. The V call is TRBV7-9, the J call TRBJ2-7; 12 bases line up with TRBD1. From germline, CDR1 is SEHNR and CDR2 FQNEAQ (reference sequence). The CDR3 is 15 amino acids. J lost 5 bases, V lost 0 bases, and 2 bases had no gene match.

The V gene is TRBV11-2, the J gene TRBJ1-1; 8 bases align to TRBD1. Germline CDR1 reads SGHAT; CDR2 reads FQNNGV. The CDR3 consists of 15 residues. Unmatched junction bases numbered 9, after V lost 5 bases and J lost 4 bases. CDR3 coding DNA: TGTGCCAGCAGCCCCCTCCAGGGGGCAGGCACTGAAGCTTTCTTT. The encoded protein is CASSPLQGAGTEAFF.

The chain carries TRBV12-3 or TRBV12-4 and TRBJ1-6, with unresolved D. The ends were cut back, 1 base at V and 16 bases at J, with 8 bases in the middle. This CDR3 comprises 11 residues. CDR3 DNA: TGTGCCAGCAGTTTAGGGACTAAACTCCACTTT. Residues: CASSLGTKLHF.

The rearrangement uses TRBV18 and TRBJ1-1; D is perhaps TRBD1 (5 bases). Germline CDR1 is KGHSH and CDR2 is LQKENI. Trimming stripped 2 bases from V and 5 bases from J, with 12 bases between. The CDR3 has 14 amino acids. CDR3 in DNA: TGTGCCAGCTCACCATTACAAGGGGATACTGAAGCTTTCTTT. Translated: CASSPLQGDTEAFF. Variable domain in full (rest from reference TRBV18 and TRBJ1-1): NAGVMQNPRHLVRRRGQEARLRCSPMKGHSHVYWYRQLPEEGLKFMVYLQKENIIDESGMPKERFSAEFPKEGPSILRIQQVVRGDSAAYFCASSPLQGDTEAFFGQGTRLTVV.